This TCR beta chain was profiled in a study of T cell clusters in autoimmune cytopenias. This clonotype is deemed medium-sized by its frequency. One tube held mixed TRB-A and TRB-B primer pools for touch-down PCR. TCRdb reprocessed the multiplex PCR reads and reports one entry per CDR3 protein, with no DNA. The sample has over 950 distinct CDR3 sequences. TRB was amplified from around 250 ng of peripheral blood genomic DNA per sample. CDR3 length equals 16 residues. Germline CDR1 and CDR2: MNHNY and SVGAGI (reference sequence). This sequence was found in a human donor with an autoimmune cytopenia or autoimmune hepatitis (not recorded which). The V gene is TRBV6-6, the J gene TRBJ2-7; TCRdb's assignment of TRBD2 cannot be checked, as there is no DNA. Sequencing was performed on peripheral blood. The CDR3: CASSFGTSGSPLEQYF.